These T cell receptor beta chains were read from a single sample in a study of radiotherapy plus CTLA-4 blockade in lung cancer. Method: immunoSEQ multiplex PCR; TCRdb's copy keeps in-frame clones and lacks some. The sample lists tens of thousands of clones; around 86% were seen once. Specimen: peripheral blood, collected from a patient treated with radiotherapy plus ipilimumab. These receptors all stem from a human donor with non-small cell lung cancer who had stable disease on radiotherapy plus ipilimumab. The CDR3 runs from the conserved cysteine through the conserved F or W. The D gene is left open where the match is weak. Clone size appears in some rows only: once, few, many, or a class for an expanded clone.

j_call,d_call,clone_size,v_call,cdr3_length,cdr3_nt,cdr3_aa
TRBJ2-3,NA,NA,TRBV5-1,13,TGCGCCAGCAGTGGCGGCCAGGGAGATACGCAGTATTTT,CASSGGQGDTQYF
TRBJ1-4,NA,few,TRBV7-3,17,TGTGCCAGCAGCTTAATATCCCGACTGAATGTCAATGAAAAACTGTTTTTT,CASSLISRLNVNEKLFF
TRBJ2-3,NA,NA,TRBV30,13,TGTGCCTGGAGGTACGCTAGGGCAGATACGCAGTATTTT,CAWRYARADTQYF
TRBJ1-5,NA,NA,TRBV5-8,14,TGTGCCAGCACAACGGGGTATAGCAATCAGCCCCAGCATTTT,CASTTGYSNQPQHF
TRBJ2-7,NA,NA,TRBV6-1,14,TGTGCCAGCAGTGAATCGGGCGGACTTTACGAGCAGTACTTC,CASSESGGLYEQYF
TRBJ1-6,NA,NA,TRBV9,15,TGTGCCAGCAGCGATGGACAGTTAAATAATTCACCCCTCCACTTT,CASSDGQLNNSPLHF
TRBJ2-7,NA,NA,TRBV11-1,11,TGTGCCAGCCGAGATTCCTACGAGCAGTACTTC,CASRDSYEQYF
TRBJ1-1,TRBD1,NA,TRBV28,17,TGTGCCAGCAGTCATCGGACAGGGGCACGCCCCAACACTGAAGCTTTCTTT,CASSHRTGARPNTEAFF
TRBJ2-3,NA,NA,TRBV18,13,TGTGCCAGCTCACCAAGGGAGACAGATACGCAGTATTTT,CASSPRETDTQYF
TRBJ1-2,NA,few,TRBV28,12,TGTGCCAGCAGTCCGGGTCCCTCTTCCCACACCTTC,CASSPGPSSHTF
TRBJ2-7,NA,few,TRBV28,15,TGTGCCAGCAGTTTTAGGGACAAGTGGCCCTACGAGCAGTACTTC,CASSFRDKWPYEQYF
TRBJ1-4,NA,NA,TRBV5-1,14,TGCGCCAGCAGCTTGGGACAGAATAATGAAAAACTGTTTTTT,CASSLGQNNEKLFF
TRBJ1-5,TRBD1,NA,TRBV7-2,16,TGTGCCAGCAGCTACCGGGACAGGGTCGGCAATCAGCCCCAGCATTTT,CASSYRDRVGNQPQHF
TRBJ1-6,NA,NA,TRBV30,15,TGTGCCTGGAGTAAGGGGTCCTCCTATAATTCACCCCTCCACTTT,CAWSKGSSYNSPLHF
TRBJ1-6,NA,NA,TRBV9,13,TGTGCCAGCAGCGTAGGACAGGAGTCACCCCTCCACTTT,CASSVGQESPLHF
TRBJ1-1,TRBD1,NA,TRBV6-1,14,TGTGCCAGCAGGACAGGGATTAAGAACACTGAAGCTTTCTTT,CASRTGIKNTEAFF
TRBJ2-5,NA,NA,TRBV7-7,14,TGTGCCAGCAGCTTGAACAGAGCACAAGAGACCCAGTACTTC,CASSLNRAQETQYF
TRBJ2-7,TRBD2,once,TRBV5-1,15,TGCGCCAGCAGCTTGTATCTAGCGGGAGGGGGTGAGCAGTACTTC,CASSLYLAGGGEQYF
TRBJ1-3,NA,NA,TRBV9,15,TGTGCCAGCAGCGTCTCCGGGACAACTGGAAACACCATATATTTT,CASSVSGTTGNTIYF
TRBJ1-2,NA,NA,TRBV6-6,15,TGTGCCAGCAGTTACAGGCGGGCCTCCGTATATGGCTACACCTTC,CASSYRRASVYGYTF
TRBJ2-2,TRBD1,NA,TRBV4-1,15,TGCGCCAGCAGCCAAGGTCCAGGGGGTCCCGGGGAGCTGTTTTTT,CASSQGPGGPGELFF
TRBJ1-2,NA,NA,TRBV5-1,13,TGCGCCAGCAGCTTGTCCCAGTCCTATGGCTACACCTTC,CASSLSQSYGYTF
TRBJ2-1,NA,NA,TRBV19,14,TGTGCCAGTAGTATTGAACTAGCTGGTAATGAGCAGTTCTTC,CASSIELAGNEQFF
TRBJ1-5,TRBD1,NA,TRBV19,15,TGTGCCAGTAGTAGAGGGACAGGGGGCAGTCAGCCCCAGCATTTT,CASSRGTGGSQPQHF
TRBJ1-2,NA,once,TRBV28,12,TGTGCCAGCAGCCCTGGCTTGCGGGGCTACACCTTC,CASSPGLRGYTF
TRBJ2-3,NA,NA,TRBV4-2,15,TGTGCCAGCAGCCAGACTAGGCAGGTAACAGATACGCAGTATTTT,CASSQTRQVTDTQYF
TRBJ1-4,NA,NA,TRBV30,13,TGTGCCTGGAGTGTACTGGCAGGCGAAAAACTGTTTTTT,CAWSVLAGEKLFF
TRBJ1-6,NA,few,TRBV30,15,TGTGCCTGGAGCCGGTCAAGCTCCTATAATTCACCCCTCCACTTT,CAWSRSSSYNSPLHF
TRBJ2-5,NA,NA,TRBV27,13,TGTGCCAGCAGAGGCGGACAGATGGAGACCCAGTACTTC,CASRGGQMETQYF
TRBJ2-7,NA,NA,TRBV11-2,15,TGTGCCAGCAGCTCTCTTCTTATGGTTCCGGGGGAGCAGTACTTC,CASSSLLMVPGEQYF
TRBJ1-2,NA,NA,TRBV28,15,TGTGCCAGCAGGGTTAGGGAGACTACTAACTATGGCTACACCTTC,CASRVRETTNYGYTF
TRBJ2-7,NA,NA,TRBV4-1,14,TGCGCCAGCAGCCAAGAATTCAGATCCTACGAGCAGTACTTC,CASSQEFRSYEQYF
TRBJ1-4,NA,few,TRBV7-9,14,TGTGCCAGCACCTTAGGTGAATTTAATGAAAAACTGTTTTTT,CASTLGEFNEKLFF
TRBJ1-2,TRBD1,NA,TRBV29-1,12,TGCAGCGGCACAGGGGGTAACTATGGCTACACCTTC,CSGTGGNYGYTF
TRBJ2-7,NA,NA,TRBV15,12,TGTGCCACCAGCAGAGATATAGAAGGGCAGTACTTC,CATSRDIEGQYF
TRBJ2-7,TRBD2,NA,TRBV7-8,21,TGTGCCAGCAGCCCACTACCCTCAGGGGGCCTAGCGGGGGGTCGCTCCTACGAGCAGTACTTC,CASSPLPSGGLAGGRSYEQYF
TRBJ1-5,NA,NA,TRBV19,19,TGTGCCAGTAGTATCCAGGCAGCGGGGGTGGGGCAAGGCAATCAGCCCCAGCATTTT,CASSIQAAGVGQGNQPQHF
TRBJ2-1,NA,NA,TRBV6-6,15,TGTGCCAGCAGCCCCGCAGGGGTGAGCTACAATGAGCAGTTCTTC,CASSPAGVSYNEQFF
TRBJ2-3,TRBD2,NA,TRBV9,15,TGTGCCAGCAGCGAAAGGGGACTAAACACAGATACGCAGTATTTT,CASSERGLNTDTQYF
TRBJ1-2,TRBD1,NA,TRBV7-2,14,TGTGCCAGCAGAGCAGGGGGTGGTGCCTATGGCTACACCTTC,CASRAGGGAYGYTF
TRBJ1-2,NA,once,TRBV5-1,17,TGCGCCAGCAGCTTGAATCAGGGAACCAAAGCTAACTATGGCTACACCTTC,CASSLNQGTKANYGYTF
TRBJ1-6,NA,NA,TRBV6-6,14,TGTGCCAGCAAAAGAGGGACAAATAATTCACCCCTCCACTTT,CASKRGTNNSPLHF
TRBJ2-7,TRBD1,NA,TRBV5-6,18,TGTGCCAGCAGCTTCTTCTTCTTACAATCGAACAGGGGATACGAGCAGTACTTC,CASSFFFLQSNRGYEQYF
TRBJ1-1,NA,NA,TRBV7-3,16,TGTGCCAGCAGTCTTAGACGTACGGCTATGAAGACTGAAGCTTTCTTT,CASSLRRTAMKTEAFF
TRBJ1-2,NA,NA,TRBV29-1,13,TGCAGCGTTGAAGATCTGTCCCGCTATGGCTACACCTTC,CSVEDLSRYGYTF
TRBJ2-3,TRBD2,NA,TRBV9,17,TGTGCCAGCAGCGTAAGGAGCGGGGGTGCTTCCACAGATACGCAGTATTTT,CASSVRSGGASTDTQYF
TRBJ2-1,NA,NA,TRBV7-9,15,TGTGCCAGCAGCTTAGTGAGGTCCCGCTACAATGAGCAGTTCTTC,CASSLVRSRYNEQFF
TRBJ1-2,TRBD1,NA,TRBV28,16,TGTGCCAGCAGTTCCGGAACAGGGACAGTTAGCTATGGCTACACCTTC,CASSSGTGTVSYGYTF
TRBJ2-3,TRBD2,NA,TRBV7-9,17,TGTGCCAGCAGCTCGGGGACTAGCGCATATGGCACAGATACGCAGTATTTT,CASSSGTSAYGTDTQYF
TRBJ2-7,NA,NA,TRBV5-6,13,TGTGCCAGCAGCCAGGACGTTGCCTACGAGCAGTACTTC,CASSQDVAYEQYF
TRBJ2-5,NA,NA,TRBV28,13,TGTGCCAGCAGTTTAACTTATCAAGAGACCCAGTACTTC,CASSLTYQETQYF
TRBJ2-7,NA,few,TRBV18,13,TGTGCCAGCTCACCCGATGGGACTTACGAGCAGTACTTC,CASSPDGTYEQYF
TRBJ1-5,TRBD1,NA,TRBV27,15,TGTGCCAGCAGTCCACTCACAGGGGTCAATCAGCCCCAGCATTTT,CASSPLTGVNQPQHF
TRBJ2-1,NA,once,TRBV4-1,14,TGCGCCAGCAGCAGGGACTGGGGATACAATGAGCAGTTCTTC,CASSRDWGYNEQFF